This TCR beta chain was identified during a study of technical replicates of blood from a few donors. Generated by immunoSEQ multiplex PCR, the TCRdb table keeps only in-frame clones and is missing some. The table includes tens of thousands of clones, around 94% detected once. The V end was cut by 8 bases, the J end by 4 bases, with 6 bases between. The CDR3 is 11 residues long. Germline V CDR1 and CDR2: SEHNR, FQNEAQ (reference sequence). The source is a human donor in good health. The sequenced sample was T cells isolated from PBMCs. The chain has TRBV7-9 and TRBJ1-3; D is undetermined. The CDR3 DNA sequence: TGTGCCAGCCGCGGGGGAAACACCATATATTTT. Translating gives CASRGGNTIYF.